The source of this T cell receptor (beta chain) is a study of blood T cell repertoires in COVID-19. Overall study: There were acute and convalescent COVID-19 samples, and they came from the United States, Italy and Spain. T cells, B-cell-depleted T cells, or PBMCs provided the cDNA or gDNA that served as material.

Authors' analysis steps: The authors estimated nucleated cell counts from reference gene primer amplification. Sequenced by immunoSEQ multiplex PCR; TCRdb stores in-frame clones only, minus some. The DNA gave D and trimming, while V, J and clone size come from that table. The repertoire has about 80,000 clones, roughly 87% of them found once; the top ten carry 8% to 9.5%. This clone was detected once. Germline assignment: CDR1 WSHSY and CDR2 SAAADI. This CDR3 region has 17 residues. J gave up 7 bases and V 3 bases, and 7 bases lay outside the gene matches. The V call is TRBV10-2, the J call TRBJ2-1, with 15 bases fitting TRBD2. Source material: peripheral blood. The TCR comes from a man younger than 40 with acute or convalescent COVID-19. The CDR3 region is CASSDPGTSGRKNEQFF. The CDR3 coding sequence is TGCGCCAGCAGTGACCCAGGGACTAGCGGGAGGAAGAATGAGCAGTTCTTC.